Following are 26 T cell receptor beta chains from one sample sequenced in a study of regulatory T cells in long-lasting Graves disease. The time point here: persistent/refractory GD, antithyroid drugs over 5 years with positive TRAb. The TCR library was made from RNA extracted from PBMCs. According to the study, TCR beta libraries were built with iRepertoire HTBI primers and CDR3-region Arm-PCR. MiXCR, applied by TCRdb to the multiplex PCR reads, yields one record per CDR3 protein. This sample has approximately 380,000 distinct CDR3 sequences; around 20% occur once, and the top ten carry more than 20%. This specimen was peripheral blood mononuclear cells (PBMCs), taken when the disease was refractory, from a patient treated with antithyroid drugs. Receptors originate from a female donor with Graves disease.

This clonotype occurred many times. The chain carries TRBV28 and TRBJ2-7; 9 nucleotides agree with TRBD1. The CDR3 is made up of 15 amino acids. V trimming: 5 bases; J trimming: 3 bases; junction bases outside the gene matches: 8. Germline V gene lookup returns CDR1 MDHEN and CDR2 SYDVKM. CDR3 in amino acids: CASSPDRGTYYEQYF. CDR3 sequence (DNA): TGTGCCAGCAGTCCAGACAGGGGGACCTACTACGAGCAGTACTTC.

Ten or more counts support this clonotype. The J gene is TRBJ2-2, the V gene TRBV27, with TRBD2 matching 9 bases. V lost 6 bases to trimming and J lost 6 bases; unmatched junction nucleotides: 8. The CDR3 is 15 residues long. The germline CDR1 and CDR2 sequences are MNHEY and SMNVEV (reference sequence). In DNA form, the CDR3 reads TGTGCCAGCAGATTGCGGGAGGGCTTCCCCGGGGAGCTGTTTTTT. Protein sequence: CASRLREGFPGELFF.

This clonotype was seen ten or more times. The chain recombines TRBV28 with TRBJ1-1; TRBD1 might be the D (6 bases). This CDR3 comprises 16 residues. Germline CDR1 is MDHEN and CDR2 is SYDVKM. V lost 3 bases, J lost 0 bases, and 14 bases lay in between. The CDR3 protein is CASSFYGQRMNTEAFF. CDR3 bases: TGTGCCAGCAGTTTTTACGGACAGAGGATGAACACTGAAGCTTTCTTT.

A remark on this clonotype: Being one base from a much bigger clone, this may be a read error. V is TRBV12-3 or TRBV12-4 and J is TRBJ2-2; D not resolved. The CDR3 spans 12 residues. The germline V and J ends were trimmed by 10 bases and 16 bases, with 22 bases remaining between them. In DNA form, the CDR3 reads TGTGCCACCTCCACACGAGACGAAGCCACGTTTTTT. This sequence encodes CATSTRDEATFF.

This clonotype has only a few counts. The chain employs TRBV2 and TRBJ2-6; 8 bases are shared with TRBD1. The CDR3 loop spans 18 amino acids. Germline trimming cut 6 bases from V and 0 bases from J; bases unmatched to any gene: 10. Germline CDR1 SNHLY, CDR2 FYNNEI. The CDR3 is CASRATGAPFSGANVLTF. The DNA of the CDR3 is TGTGCCAGCAGGGCGACAGGGGCCCCCTTCTCTGGGGCCAACGTCCTGACTTTC.

A word on this clonotype: A far bigger clonotype differs at one base, so this is likely a read error. The chain recombines TRBV27 with TRBJ2-7, with D possibly being TRBD2 (6 bases). The germline CDR1 and CDR2 sequences are MNHEY and SMNVEV (reference sequence). The CDR3 runs to 14 residues. The CDR3 region has the DNA TGTGCCGGCAGTTTGGGGGGACCTAGTTACGAGCAGTACTTC. Its protein is CAGSLGGPSYEQYF.

This clonotype occurred many times. V is TRBV28 and J is TRBJ1-5, with TRBD1 matching over 7 bases. J gave up 5 bases and V 6 bases, and 10 bases lay outside the gene matches. The CDR3 contains 15 residues. Germline CDR1 MDHEN, CDR2 SYDVKM. CDR3 loop: CASSSQGGLDQPQHF. CDR3 nucleotides: TGTGCCAGCAGCTCCCAGGGGGGTTTGGATCAGCCCCAGCATTTT.

The chain uses TRBV5-6 and TRBJ2-2; 10 bases are shared with TRBD2. Losses at the gene ends were 4 bases for V and 3 bases for J; bases not matched to a gene: 15. This CDR3 is 19 amino acids long. CDR1 and CDR2 (germline): SGHDT, YYEEEE. CDR3 in DNA: TGTGCCAGCAGCCCACTCACCGCTAGCGGGAGTTTCGACACCGGGGAGCTGTTTTTT. Protein sequence: CASSPLTASGSFDTGELFF.

This clonotype was seen many times. The V gene is TRBV19, the J gene TRBJ1-2; D perhaps matches TRBD1 (5 bases). The germline V and J ends were trimmed by 5 bases and 6 bases, with 10 bases remaining between them. Germline-derived CDR1 and CDR2 are LNHDA and SQIVND (reference sequence). CDR3 length: 12 amino acids. Written as DNA, the CDR3 is TGTGCCAGTAGTGCCACAGGAGATGGCTACACCTTC. Its translation: CASSATGDGYTF.

This clonotype was observed many times. The V gene is TRBV28, the J gene TRBJ2-7; D perhaps matches TRBD1 (6 bases). Germline V gene sequence: CDR1 MDHEN, CDR2 SYDVKM. This CDR3 comprises 13 residues. Trimming took 7 bases from V and 2 from J, leaving 12 bases between them. CDR3 nucleotide sequence: TGTGCCAGCACCATACGGGACACCTACGAGCAGTACTTC. Translated: CASTIRDTYEQYF. Full variable domain (rest looked up from reference TRBV28 and TRBJ2-7): DVKVTQSSRYLVKRTGEKVFLECVQDMDHENMFWYRQDPGLGLRLIYFSYDVKMKEKGDIPEGYSVSREKKERFSLILESASTNQTSMYLCASTIRDTYEQYFGPGTRLTVT.

This clonotype was counted between two and nine times. The chain uses TRBV12-3 or TRBV12-4 and TRBJ2-7; 9 bases align to TRBD1. The V gene end was trimmed by 3 bases and the J gene end by 5 bases; junction bases not matched to a gene: 5. The CDR3 covers 14 residues. CDR3 nucleotides: TGTGCCAGCAGTTTTTACCGGGACAGGGACGAGCAGTACTTC. The encoded protein is CASSFYRDRDEQYF.

This clonotype was found many times. This chain connects TRBV12-3 or TRBV12-4 to TRBJ2-7, with 10 positions matching TRBD1. The CDR3 contains 14 residues. Losses at the gene ends were 6 bases for V and 3 bases for J; bases not matched to a gene: 5. CDR3 DNA sequence: TGTGCCAGCAGCGCCGGGACAGGGGTCTACGAGCAGTACTTC. It codes for CASSAGTGVYEQYF.

This clonotype was observed at least ten times. The chain couples TRBV12-3 or TRBV12-4 to TRBJ2-7; 7 bases line up with TRBD2. This CDR3 is built from 15 residues. The ends lost 3 bases at V and 5 bases at J; junction bases unmatched: 10. The CDR3: CASSLSGGSYNEQYF. The CDR3, as DNA: TGTGCCAGCAGTTTGTCAGGCGGGAGCTACAACGAGCAGTACTTC.

This clonotype appeared a few times. The CDR3 coding sequence is TGTGCCAGCAGCTTAGAGGGACAGGCGCCGTACGAGCAGTACTTC. Encoded protein: CASSLEGQAPYEQYF. This sequence joins TRBV7-2 and TRBJ2-7; 8 bases align to TRBD1. In germline, CDR1 is SGHTA, CDR2 FQGNSA. J was trimmed by 4 bases and V by 1 base; bases with no gene match: 6. This CDR3 has 15 residues.

This clonotype was seen only a few times. The chain recombines TRBV20-1 with TRBJ2-7; 7 positions agree with TRBD2. Germline CDR1 is DFQATT and CDR2 is SNEGSKA (reference sequence). The V and J ends lost 5 bases and 7 bases, in that order; junction bases with no gene match: 14. The CDR3 contains 14 residues. The chain's CDR3 is CSAPGARAGNEQYF. CDR3 DNA: TGCAGTGCTCCAGGAGCACGAGCGGGAAATGAGCAGTACTTC.

Many counts were recorded for this clonotype. This rearrangement joins TRBV28 to TRBJ1-1; D gene unclear. With 10 bases removed from V and 1 base from J, the gap between germline ends came to 13 bases. Germline CDR1 reads MDHEN; CDR2 reads SYDVKM. The CDR3 is 13 amino acids. The CDR3 loop reads CATGGSENTEAFF. CDR3 nucleotide sequence: TGTGCCACAGGAGGGTCGGAGAACACTGAAGCTTTCTTT.

There are a few counts of this clonotype. The chain joins TRBV7-9 to TRBJ1-5; D is uncertain. The germline CDR1 and CDR2 sequences are SEHNR and FQNEAQ (reference sequence). V lost 6 bases, J lost 0 bases, and 12 bases lay in between. This CDR3 spans 15 amino acids. CDR3 DNA sequence: TGTGCCAGCAGTCGAGGCGATTATAGCAATCAGCCCCAGCATTTT. Translating gives CASSRGDYSNQPQHF.

Many counts were recorded for this clonotype. V is TRBV11-2 and J is TRBJ2-7; 7 bases map to TRBD1. V shed 5 bases, J shed 2 bases, and the junction held 0 bases outside the gene matches. The germline gives CDR1 SGHAT, CDR2 FQNNGV. This CDR3 region has 12 residues. CDR3 DNA sequence: TGTGCCAGCAGCCAGGGGGCCTACGAGCAGTACTTC. This encodes CASSQGAYEQYF.

This clonotype was counted between two and nine times. This rearrangement joins TRBV6-5 to TRBJ2-2, with 7 nucleotides matching TRBD1. This CDR3 contains 15 residues. CDR1 is MNHEY, CDR2 SVGAGI, per germline. The ends lost 4 bases at V and 4 bases at J; junction bases unmatched: 6. The DNA of the CDR3 is TGTGCCAGCAGTTTCCCGGGACAGCTCACCGGGGAGCTGTTTTTT. As protein: CASSFPGQLTGELFF.

This chain links TRBV30 with TRBJ1-6; D perhaps matches TRBD1 (6 bases). Trimming shortened V by 4 bases and J by 7 bases, and 14 bases separated the two germline ends. Germline lookup yields CDR1 GTSNPN and CDR2 SVGIG (reference sequence). The CDR3 consists of 14 residues. DNA of the CDR3: TGTGCCTGGATGAAAGGGGGGCTAAATTCACCCCTCCACTTT. Residues: CAWMKGGLNSPLHF.

The rearrangement uses TRBV12-3 or TRBV12-4 and TRBJ1-2; a possible D gene is TRBD1 (6 bases). This CDR3 is built from 17 residues. V lost 5 bases and J 2 bases, leaving 21 bases between the germline ends. CDR3 amino acids: CASSRRPRQESNYGYTF. The CDR3 coding sequence is TGTGCCAGCAGTCGGAGACCAAGACAGGAAAGCAACTATGGCTACACCTTC.

Of note for this clonotype: No conserved phenylalanine or tryptophan ends this CDR3, so it is likely a read error. The chain recombines TRBV20-1 with TRBJ2-7, with 7 positions matching TRBD2. The V segment lost 6 bases and the J segment 6 bases; nucleotides outside the gene matches: 11. Germline CDR1 and CDR2: DFQATT and SNEGSKA (reference sequence). There are 13 residues in the CDR3. CDR3 nucleotides: TGCAGTGCGAACGGGAGGCTGGGAGTCGAGCAGTACCTC. Translation: CSANGRLGVEQYL.

Ten or more counts support this clonotype. The chain uses TRBV15 and TRBJ2-7; 9 nucleotides match TRBD2. This CDR3 is built from 15 residues. V trimming: 2 bases; J trimming: 2 bases; junction bases outside the gene matches: 4. In germline, CDR1 is LNHNV, CDR2 YYDKDF (reference sequence). CDR3 in amino acids: CATSRTSGQTYEQYF. The CDR3 coding sequence is TGTGCCACCAGCAGAACTAGCGGGCAGACCTACGAGCAGTACTTC.

This clonotype was seen many times. The chain has TRBV28 and TRBJ1-1; tentatively, D is TRBD1 (5 bases). CDR3 size: 11 residues. V shed 6 bases and J shed 3 bases, with 5 bases lying between them. CDR1 and CDR2 (germline): MDHEN, SYDVKM. This chain's CDR3 is CASRGDTEAFF. CDR3 DNA sequence: TGTGCCAGCAGAGGGGACACTGAAGCTTTCTTT.

This clonotype was detected a few times. This rearrangement joins TRBV7-9 to TRBJ2-7, with no clear D. V shed 4 bases and J shed 1 base, with 8 bases lying between them. CDR3 length: 13 amino acids. CDR1 is SEHNR and CDR2 is FQNEAQ in the germline V gene (reference sequence). DNA of the CDR3: TGTGCCAGCAGCTGGATCCCATCCTACGAGCAGTACTTC. Its protein product is CASSWIPSYEQYF.

Note on this clonotype: This may arise from a read error, as a much more abundant clone is one base away. The rearrangement uses TRBV7-3 and TRBJ2-5, with TRBD2 matching 7 bases. The germline gives CDR1 SGHTA, CDR2 FQGTGA. This CDR3 is 15 amino acids long. The trim removed 3 bases at V and 2 bases at J, leaving 6 bases unmatched. The CDR3 coding sequence is TGTGCCAGCAGCTTCGGTGGGAGGGATCAAGAGACCCAGTACTTC. Translating gives CASSFGGRDQETQYF.